This TCR beta chain was profiled in a study of cytomegalovirus exposure and HLA in healthy donors. Study-level results: Using the classifier, cytomegalovirus status was reportedly diagnosed with high specificity and sensitivity. Sequencing likely caused a cluster of highly shared sequence variants. Only CMV serostatus was available as immune exposure information.

Trimming left V 6 bases short and J 0 bases short, with 15 bases between. CDR1 is SGHAT, CDR2 FQNNGV, per germline. CDR3 length: 15 amino acids. Amplification used 60 Vbeta primers and 13 Jbeta primers. Profiled with immunoSEQ multiplex PCR; TCRdb holds only in-frame clones, not every one. Found here are 150,000 to 200,000 clones, over 65% of them singletons; the top ten hold less than 1.5%. Of note for this clone: Its antigen remains unknown.

The chain combines TRBV11-2 with TRBJ2-7; a weak D match, TRBD2 (7 bases). The sample taken for sequencing was PBMCs. This receptor was obtained from a woman between 25 and 40 years old in good health and CMV-seropositive. The CDR3 bases are TGTGCCAGCAGACGAGGGGGGGGCATCTCCTACGAGCAGTACTTC. Amino acid sequence: CASRRGGGISYEQYF.